These T cell receptor beta chains were read from a single sample in a study of blood T cell repertoires in COVID-19. Sequenced by immunoSEQ multiplex PCR; TCRdb stores in-frame clones only, minus some. The sample yields about 200,000 clones, about nine tenths seen once. The material sequenced was PBMCs or T cells enriched from blood (not recorded which). The receptors stem from a woman between 25 and 40 years old with acute COVID-19. Each CDR3 is given without its conserved first and last residue.

TRBV9,ASSADTVGNEKLF
TRBV3-1/TRBV3-2,ASSYGQGYNEQF
TRBV14,ASSQDAGHGYT
TRBV2,ATRTSGGRDTQY
TRBV6-6,ASLGAGPTGELF
TRBV27,ASSFNSNQPQH
TRBV6-5,ASSLTRHYEQY
TRBV5-1,ASSYDRGARGYT
TRBV11-2,ASSSMTGDNSPLH
TRBV7-9,ASSQGRGAKDTQY
TRBV5-5,ASSFRTGANNEKLF
TRBV24-1,ATSDVRTPNQPQH
TRBV27,ASSLSYSAEKLF
TRBV5-1,ASSLAGEGQGRKGYGYT
TRBV7-9,ASSPQNYGYT
TRBV27,ASSFLPRGANQPQH
TRBV7-8,ASSPGAVSYEQY
TRBV11-2,ASVSDRGTGNTIY
TRBV25-1,ASSSGQGNTEAF
TRBV11-2,ASSPTPGGAGGYT
TRBV9,ASSPQTGTGTYEQY
TRBV5-6,ASSPTGSYNEQF
TRBV4-1,ASSQEGAGPDGYT
TRBV7-8,ASSFGQEAAYGYT
TRBV12-5,ASGGVSDTQY
TRBV5-5,ASSLDRDYGYT
TRBV30,AWSGGQGLGQPQH
TRBV7-9,ASSEGSGGNSPLH
TRBV9,ASTYQPGPSSPLH
TRBV29-1,SVGRESSYNEQF
TRBV4-1,ASSQPTGVNEQY
TRBV7-9,ASSPPGENYGYT
TRBV11-2,ASSLDRPGYEQY
TRBV11-2,ASSSWTETDTQY
TRBV24-1,ATSAGQGFTEAF
TRBV5-5,ASSLDLDRGVETGELF
TRBV2,ASEKGAGETQY
TRBV19,ASSIAGLQETQY
TRBV30,AWSVVRGKAGNTIY
TRBV25-1,ASSPGTSGDTDTQY
TRBV10-1,ASSESQGITEAF
TRBV5-4,ASSPSRTANTEAF
TRBV30,AWSVGIRGASSPLH
TRBV20-1,SASEQWKGGYEKLF
TRBV4-3,ASSQDYTSSGRPLH